The rows below give T cell receptor beta chains drawn from one sample of a study of shared clonotypes between healthy human individuals. Clones were read by immunoSEQ multiplex PCR, and TCRdb kept only the in-frame ones, dropping some. The sample includes approximately 340,000 clones, roughly 70% of them seen just once. Material for sequencing was memory CD4+ T cells sorted from blood. All receptors derive from a man aged 30 to 39 in good health. CDR3s include the opening cysteine and the closing phenylalanine or tryptophan. Each record gives: clone size, J gene, V gene, D gene, CDR3 protein, CDR3 DNA. A D gene is named only where the DNA matches it firmly. Part of the rows lack a size; the others show once, few, many or a class for expanded clones.

clone_size: few; j_call: TRBJ1-1; v_call: TRBV7-8; d_call: -; cdr3_aa: CASWTGGTEAFF; cdr3_nt: TGTGCCAGCTGGACTGGGGGGACTGAAGCTTTCTTT
clone_size: -; j_call: TRBJ2-2; v_call: TRBV5-1; d_call: -; cdr3_aa: CASQEESNTGELFF; cdr3_nt: TGCGCCAGCCAGGAGGAATCGAACACCGGGGAGCTGTTTTTT
clone_size: -; j_call: TRBJ1-2; v_call: TRBV28; d_call: -; cdr3_aa: CASRDRTWGYTF; cdr3_nt: TGTGCCAGCAGAGACCGGACCTGGGGCTACACCTTC
clone_size: -; j_call: TRBJ1-4; v_call: TRBV30; d_call: -; cdr3_aa: CAWSGWSAGNEKLFF; cdr3_nt: TGTGCCTGGAGTGGTTGGTCAGCTGGGAATGAAAAACTGTTTTTT
clone_size: -; j_call: TRBJ1-5; v_call: TRBV19; d_call: TRBD1; cdr3_aa: CASNSPGQLNQPQHF; cdr3_nt: TGTGCCAGTAACTCTCCGGGACAGCTCAATCAGCCCCAGCATTTT
clone_size: -; j_call: TRBJ1-3; v_call: TRBV7-2; d_call: -; cdr3_aa: CASSFDRSLGNTIYF; cdr3_nt: TGTGCCAGCAGCTTCGACAGGAGTCTTGGAAACACCATATATTTT
clone_size: -; j_call: TRBJ1-5; v_call: TRBV28; d_call: -; cdr3_aa: CASSSIRASNQPQHF; cdr3_nt: TGTGCCAGCAGTTCAATCAGAGCTAGCAATCAGCCCCAGCATTTT
clone_size: -; j_call: TRBJ2-2; v_call: TRBV23-1; d_call: TRBD1; cdr3_aa: CASSQSNPVRRQGDTGELFF; cdr3_nt: TGCGCCAGCAGTCAATCGAACCCGGTCCGAAGGCAGGGGGACACCGGGGAGCTGTTTTTT
clone_size: -; j_call: TRBJ2-2; v_call: TRBV28; d_call: TRBD2; cdr3_aa: CASTWLGGGRTGELFF; cdr3_nt: TGTGCCAGCACCTGGCTGGGGGGAGGGCGCACCGGGGAGCTGTTTTTT
clone_size: -; j_call: TRBJ1-2; v_call: TRBV7-4; d_call: -; cdr3_aa: CASSLEARATFYGYTF; cdr3_nt: TGTGCCAGCAGCTTAGAGGCCCGAGCAACCTTCTATGGCTACACCTTC
clone_size: once; j_call: TRBJ2-2; v_call: TRBV30; d_call: -; cdr3_aa: CAWSARRELFF; cdr3_nt: TGTGCCTGGAGTGCCCGGCGGGAGCTGTTTTTT
clone_size: -; j_call: TRBJ2-6; v_call: TRBV28; d_call: -; cdr3_aa: CASSSLSGANVLTF; cdr3_nt: TGTGCCAGCAGCTCACTTAGTGGGGCCAACGTCCTGACTTTC
clone_size: -; j_call: TRBJ2-2; v_call: TRBV5-1; d_call: TRBD2; cdr3_aa: CASSLRTSGDTGELFF; cdr3_nt: TGCGCCAGCAGCTTGAGGACTAGCGGGGATACCGGGGAGCTGTTTTTT
clone_size: -; j_call: TRBJ1-2; v_call: TRBV5-4; d_call: TRBD1; cdr3_aa: CASSLMGQGALVGGYTF; cdr3_nt: TGTGCCAGCAGCTTGATGGGACAGGGGGCGTTGGTTGGTGGCTACACCTTC
clone_size: few; j_call: TRBJ2-1; v_call: TRBV6-1; d_call: -; cdr3_aa: CASSVDRRRLNNEQFF; cdr3_nt: TGTGCCAGCAGTGTAGACCGACGCAGGTTAAACAATGAGCAGTTCTTC
clone_size: -; j_call: TRBJ2-7; v_call: TRBV30; d_call: -; cdr3_aa: CAWSRRFTYEQYF; cdr3_nt: TGTGCCTGGAGTCGCAGGTTTACCTACGAGCAGTACTTC
clone_size: once; j_call: TRBJ2-7; v_call: TRBV7-9; d_call: -; cdr3_aa: CASSPSPGALSYEQYF; cdr3_nt: TGTGCCAGCAGCCCCAGCCCAGGGGCCCTATCCTACGAGCAGTACTTC
clone_size: -; j_call: TRBJ2-7; v_call: TRBV28; d_call: TRBD2; cdr3_aa: CASSLFSGRTPYEQYF; cdr3_nt: TGTGCCAGCAGTTTATTCAGCGGGAGGACTCCCTACGAGCAGTACTTC
clone_size: -; j_call: TRBJ1-2; v_call: TRBV7-2; d_call: -; cdr3_aa: CASSADRLGYTF; cdr3_nt: TGTGCCAGCAGCGCTGACAGACTCGGCTACACCTTC
clone_size: -; j_call: TRBJ2-1; v_call: TRBV5-1; d_call: TRBD1; cdr3_aa: CASSYTGTGVGNEQFF; cdr3_nt: TGCGCCAGCAGCTACACCGGGACAGGGGTGGGGAATGAGCAGTTCTTC
clone_size: -; j_call: TRBJ1-1; v_call: TRBV5-1; d_call: TRBD1; cdr3_aa: CASSLAGTGQPNTEAFF; cdr3_nt: TGCGCCAGCAGCTTGGCGGGAACGGGACAGCCGAACACTGAAGCTTTCTTT
clone_size: -; j_call: TRBJ1-1; v_call: TRBV10-3; d_call: -; cdr3_aa: CAISEYGNTEAFF; cdr3_nt: TGTGCCATCAGTGAGTACGGGAACACTGAAGCTTTCTTT
clone_size: once; j_call: TRBJ1-4; v_call: TRBV7-2; d_call: TRBD1; cdr3_aa: CASSRRAGGNEKLFF; cdr3_nt: TGTGCCAGCAGCCGAAGGGCAGGGGGGAATGAAAAACTGTTTTTT
clone_size: -; j_call: TRBJ2-7; v_call: TRBV6-6; d_call: -; cdr3_aa: CASSWGIAYEQYF; cdr3_nt: TGTGCCAGCAGTTGGGGGATCGCCTACGAGCAGTACTTC
clone_size: -; j_call: TRBJ2-6; v_call: TRBV18; d_call: -; cdr3_aa: CASSPLFPSGANVLTF; cdr3_nt: TGTGCCAGCTCACCGCTTTTTCCCTCTGGGGCCAACGTCCTGACTTTC
clone_size: -; j_call: TRBJ2-3; v_call: TRBV7-2; d_call: -; cdr3_aa: CASSPKRTTDTQYF; cdr3_nt: TGTGCCAGCAGCCCCAAGCGCACCACAGATACGCAGTATTTT
clone_size: many; j_call: TRBJ1-5; v_call: TRBV28; d_call: -; cdr3_aa: CASSWIGQSNQPQHF; cdr3_nt: TGTGCCAGCAGTTGGATTGGACAGAGCAATCAGCCCCAGCATTTT
clone_size: few; j_call: TRBJ2-3; v_call: TRBV2; d_call: -; cdr3_aa: CASSVSGQSADTQYF; cdr3_nt: TGTGCCAGCAGCGTTTCGGGGCAGTCCGCAGATACGCAGTATTTT
clone_size: -; j_call: TRBJ2-2; v_call: TRBV6-5; d_call: -; cdr3_aa: CASSYSPSTGELFF; cdr3_nt: TGTGCCAGCAGTTACTCTCCTAGCACCGGGGAGCTGTTTTTT
clone_size: -; j_call: TRBJ1-3; v_call: TRBV6-5; d_call: -; cdr3_aa: CASSSGQGNTIYF; cdr3_nt: TGTGCCAGCTCCTCCGGACAGGGAAACACCATATATTTT
clone_size: -; j_call: TRBJ2-7; v_call: TRBV18; d_call: -; cdr3_aa: CASSPWAGDGDEQYF; cdr3_nt: TGTGCCAGCTCACCATGGGCAGGGGACGGGGACGAGCAGTACTTC
clone_size: -; j_call: TRBJ2-2; v_call: TRBV15; d_call: -; cdr3_aa: CATSRVGGHTGELFF; cdr3_nt: TGTGCCACCAGCAGAGTAGGGGGGCACACCGGGGAGCTGTTTTTT
clone_size: -; j_call: TRBJ2-7; v_call: TRBV6-5; d_call: -; cdr3_aa: CASSYRDISTPQYF; cdr3_nt: TGTGCCAGCAGTTACCGGGACATCTCTACGCCGCAGTACTTC
clone_size: -; j_call: TRBJ2-5; v_call: TRBV11-3; d_call: TRBD1; cdr3_aa: CASSPRTGGAETQYF; cdr3_nt: TGTGCCAGCAGCCCGAGGACAGGGGGCGCGGAGACCCAGTACTTC
clone_size: -; j_call: TRBJ2-7; v_call: TRBV27; d_call: -; cdr3_aa: CASRVGGGPYEQYF; cdr3_nt: TGTGCCAGCAGGGTAGGAGGGGGTCCCTACGAGCAGTACTTC
clone_size: -; j_call: TRBJ2-5; v_call: TRBV28; d_call: -; cdr3_aa: CASSLSDRSDGTQYF; cdr3_nt: TGTGCCAGCAGTTTATCCGACAGGTCAGATGGGACCCAGTACTTC
clone_size: -; j_call: TRBJ2-7; v_call: TRBV5-8; d_call: -; cdr3_aa: CASSLGGKYEQYF; cdr3_nt: TGTGCCAGCAGCTTGGGGGGGAAGTACGAGCAGTACTTC
clone_size: -; j_call: TRBJ2-7; v_call: TRBV6-5; d_call: -; cdr3_aa: CASRGYYEQYF; cdr3_nt: TGTGCCAGCAGGGGGTACTACGAGCAGTACTTC
clone_size: -; j_call: TRBJ2-2; v_call: TRBV2; d_call: -; cdr3_aa: CASSESFTGELFF; cdr3_nt: TGTGCCAGCAGTGAGTCGTTCACCGGGGAGCTGTTTTTT
clone_size: once; j_call: TRBJ2-5; v_call: TRBV7-6; d_call: -; cdr3_aa: CASTPSAETQYF; cdr3_nt: TGTGCCAGCACCCCTTCGGCAGAGACCCAGTACTTC
clone_size: -; j_call: TRBJ2-2; v_call: TRBV7-9; d_call: -; cdr3_aa: CASSPQGGLGGELFF; cdr3_nt: TGTGCCAGCAGCCCTCAGGGGGGACTTGGCGGGGAGCTGTTTTTT
clone_size: -; j_call: TRBJ1-3; v_call: TRBV13; d_call: TRBD1; cdr3_aa: CASSRTGEGIQNTIYF; cdr3_nt: TGTGCCAGCAGCCGTACAGGGGAGGGTATCCAAAACACCATATATTTT
clone_size: once; j_call: TRBJ2-1; v_call: TRBV5-6; d_call: -; cdr3_aa: CASSLGQQPIRDNEQFF; cdr3_nt: TGTGCCAGCAGCTTGGGACAGCAACCGATCCGGGACAATGAGCAGTTCTTC
clone_size: -; j_call: TRBJ2-4; v_call: TRBV6-4; d_call: -; cdr3_aa: CASMGEAKNIQYF; cdr3_nt: TGTGCCAGCATGGGAGAGGCCAAAAACATTCAGTACTTC
clone_size: -; j_call: TRBJ2-1; v_call: TRBV4-1; d_call: TRBD1; cdr3_aa: CASSNRDRGTEQFF; cdr3_nt: TGCGCCAGCAGCAACCGGGACAGGGGGACGGAGCAGTTCTTC
clone_size: few; j_call: TRBJ2-2; v_call: TRBV18; d_call: TRBD1; cdr3_aa: CASSPPDRVPTGELFF; cdr3_nt: TGTGCCAGCTCACCACCTGACAGGGTTCCCACCGGGGAGCTGTTTTTT
clone_size: -; j_call: TRBJ2-7; v_call: TRBV5-5; d_call: TRBD2; cdr3_aa: CASSLESGRALGEQYF; cdr3_nt: TGTGCCAGCAGCTTGGAAAGCGGGAGGGCCCTGGGCGAGCAGTACTTC
clone_size: -; j_call: TRBJ2-7; v_call: TRBV5-1; d_call: TRBD2; cdr3_aa: CASSLHPTSAANEQYF; cdr3_nt: TGCGCCAGCAGCTTGCACCCGACTAGCGCCGCTAACGAGCAGTACTTC
clone_size: once; j_call: TRBJ1-3; v_call: TRBV19; d_call: -; cdr3_aa: CASATGGNTIYF; cdr3_nt: TGTGCCAGCGCGACTGGCGGAAACACCATATATTTT
clone_size: -; j_call: TRBJ1-1; v_call: TRBV6-5; d_call: -; cdr3_aa: CASSPTSTPTEAFF; cdr3_nt: TGTGCCAGCAGCCCCACCTCTACCCCAACTGAAGCTTTCTTT
clone_size: -; j_call: TRBJ1-1; v_call: TRBV29-1; d_call: -; cdr3_aa: CSGENTEAFF; cdr3_nt: TGCAGCGGGGAGAACACTGAAGCTTTCTTT
clone_size: once; j_call: TRBJ2-3; v_call: TRBV5-1; d_call: TRBD2; cdr3_aa: CASSREGLAGGTDTQYF; cdr3_nt: TGCGCCAGCAGTCGGGAGGGACTAGCGGGTGGCACAGATACGCAGTATTTT
clone_size: -; j_call: TRBJ1-2; v_call: TRBV10-3; d_call: -; cdr3_aa: CAISEGIYGYTF; cdr3_nt: TGTGCCATCAGTGAGGGGATATATGGCTACACCTTC
clone_size: -; j_call: TRBJ2-5; v_call: TRBV5-1; d_call: -; cdr3_aa: CASSLGEETQYF; cdr3_nt: TGCGCCAGCAGCTTGGGAGAAGAGACCCAGTACTTC